Listed below are T cell receptor beta chains from one sample, sequenced in a study of blood T cells in healthy people across ages. TCRdb processed the 5' RACE reads anew with MiXCR; each CDR3 protein has one entry. The data hold around 850,000 distinct CDR3 sequences, with around 36% observed a single time. What was sequenced was blood. The receptors shown here come from a man aged 18 to 29 in good health. Both conserved end residues are part of each CDR3. Each record gives: V gene, clone size, D gene, J gene, CDR3 protein, CDR3 DNA. The D gene is left open where the match is weak. Rows may omit the clone size; those that give it use once, few, many or a size class.

TRBV29-1	.	.	TRBJ2-1	CSVDRLNEQFF	TGCAGCGTTGATCGGCTGAATGAGCAGTTCTTC
TRBV12-3/TRBV12-4	few	.	TRBJ2-3	CASTPSAGTQYF	TGTGCCAGCACTCCATCAGCTGGTACGCAGTATTTT
TRBV20-1	few	TRBD2	TRBJ2-1	CSALRGYNEQFF	TGCAGTGCCCTGCGGGGGTACAATGAGCAGTTCTTC
TRBV4-3	few	TRBD1	TRBJ1-2	CASSPTGTGFYGYTF	TGCGCCAGCAGCCCTACCGGGACAGGGTTCTATGGCTACACCTTC
TRBV3-1	.	.	TRBJ2-3	CASSSKRVRGSTDTQYF	TGTGCCAGCAGCTCTAAAAGGGTGCGGGGAAGCACAGATACGCAGTATTTT
TRBV7-9	few	TRBD2	TRBJ2-3	CASSPLAASGVSDTQYF	TGTGCCAGCAGCCCCCTGGCGGCTAGCGGTGTGTCGGATACGCAGTATTTT
TRBV3-1	.	.	TRBJ2-5	CASSQGSGRAQYF	TGTGCCAGCAGCCAAGGGTCCGGCAGGGCACAGTACTTC
TRBV6-2/TRBV6-3	.	.	TRBJ1-1	CASRSGELDTEAFF	TGTGCCAGCAGGTCTGGGGAGCTGGACACTGAAGCTTTCTTT
TRBV12-3/TRBV12-4	many	.	TRBJ1-2	CASTLGDGYTF	TGTGCCAGCACCCTGGGGGATGGCTACACCTTC
TRBV15	.	.	TRBJ1-1	CATSRVGDTEAFF	TGTGCCACCAGCAGGGTGGGGGACACTGAAGCTTTCTTT